Shown below are 21 T cell receptor beta chains from a single sample sequenced in a study of blood T cell repertoires in COVID-19. The data were produced by immunoSEQ multiplex PCR, yet TCRdb's version contains in-frame clones alone and is incomplete. This table has about 240,000 clones, approximately 90% appearing once. The material sequenced was peripheral blood. These receptors were collected from a woman in her thirties or forties who had recovered from COVID-19.

The rearrangement joins TRBV6-4 to TRBJ2-1; tentatively, D is TRBD2 (6 bases). Germline assignment: CDR1 MRHNA and CDR2 SNTAGT. V lost 6 bases and J 5 bases, leaving 17 bases between the germline ends. The CDR3 runs 15 residues. CDR3 nucleotide sequence: TGTGCCAGCAGCAATAGCGGATTTGGACACAATGAGCAGTTCTTC. It yields the protein CASSNSGFGHNEQFF.

CDR3 protein: CASSTGQLMNTEAFF. The CDR3, as DNA: TGTGCCAGCAGCACGGGACAGCTCATGAACACTGAAGCTTTCTTT. The chain links TRBV7-8 to TRBJ1-1, with 7 positions matching TRBD1. The CDR3 covers 15 residues. J was trimmed by 0 bases and V by 5 bases; bases with no gene match: 6. Germline-derived CDR1 and CDR2 are SGHVS and FQNEAQ. The full variable domain, completed using reference TRBV7-8 and TRBJ1-1, is GAGVSQSPRYKVAKRGQDVALRCDPISGHVSLFWYQQALGQGPEFLTYFQNEAQLDKSGLPSDRFFAERPEGSVSTLKIQRTQQEDSAVYLCASSTGQLMNTEAFFGQGTRLTVV.

This chain links TRBV10-3 with TRBJ2-1; TRBD2 aligns across 11 bases. Unmatched junction bases numbered 9, after V lost 4 bases and J lost 10 bases. This CDR3 spans 15 amino acids. Germline CDR1 and CDR2: ENHRY and SYGVKD. CDR3 loop: CAISGVAGGLGEQFF. The CDR3 bases are TGTGCCATCAGTGGGGTAGCGGGAGGGCTGGGGGAGCAGTTCTTC.

This rearrangement joins TRBV3-1 (or the pseudogene TRBV3-2) to TRBJ1-5; 8 bases are shared with TRBD1. The CDR3 length is 18 residues. V dropped 0 bases and J dropped 7; count of bases not matched to a gene: 14. Germline CDR1 and CDR2: LGHDT and YNNKEL (reference sequence). The CDR3 spells CASSQDRQGHRGGQPQHF. CDR3 nucleotide sequence: TGTGCCAGCAGCCAAGATCGACAGGGGCACAGGGGTGGACAGCCCCAGCATTTT.

The DNA for the CDR3 is TGTGCCAGCAGCTTAGGACAGACCTTTGCAACTAATGAAAAACTGTTTTTT. Translation gives CASSLGQTFATNEKLFF. The chain couples TRBV7-3 to TRBJ1-4, with a possible D match to TRBD1 (6 bases). Germline V CDR1 and CDR2: SGHTA, FQGTGA. V gave up 2 bases and J gave up 0 bases, with 13 bases separating them. The CDR3 length is 17 residues.

The chain is built from TRBV7-9 and TRBJ2-6; TRBD1 matches at 7 bases. Germline V lookup: CDR1 SEHNR, CDR2 FQNEAQ (reference sequence). With 4 bases clipped from V and 2 bases from J, the junction kept 5 bases outside the gene matches. The CDR3 extends over 16 amino acids. The CDR3 coding sequence is TGTGCCAGCAGCTCGGACAGGTCTACTGGGGCCAACGTCCTGACTTTC. Its protein product is CASSSDRSTGANVLTF.

J is TRBJ1-2 and V is TRBV7-2; tentative D call: TRBD1 (5 bases). CDR3 length: 14 amino acids. The V end was cut by 4 bases, the J end by 4 bases, with 13 bases between. Per germline, CDR1 SGHTA and CDR2 FQGNSA. The CDR3 sequence is CASSSPGGIYGYTF. CDR3 DNA: TGTGCCAGCAGCTCACCGGGGGGGATCTATGGCTACACCTTC. Complete variable domain (other parts from reference TRBV7-2 and TRBJ1-2): GAGVSQSPSNKVTEKGKDVELRCDPISGHTALYWYRQSLGQGLEFLIYFQGNSAPDKSGLPSDRFSAERTGGSVSTLTIQRTQQEDSAVYLCASSSPGGIYGYTFGSGTRLTVV.

The chain couples TRBV30 to TRBJ2-7, with TRBD2 matching 9 bases. Germline V gene data show CDR1 as GTSNPN and CDR2 as SVGIG (reference sequence). The trim removed 0 bases at V and 3 bases at J, leaving 6 bases unmatched. This CDR3 has 15 amino acids. In nucleotides, the CDR3 is TGTGCCTGGAGTGTTGGGGGCGGGAGGGTCTACGAGCAGTACTTC. Translating gives CAWSVGGGRVYEQYF.

The chain employs TRBV4-3 and TRBJ2-1; D is uncertain. Germline loops: CDR1 LGHNA, CDR2 YSLEER. This CDR3 is built from 13 residues. The V end was cut by 2 bases, the J end by 9 bases, with 11 bases between. The CDR3 spells CASSQSTRSEQFF. The CDR3 bases are TGCGCCAGCAGCCAATCTACTCGGAGTGAGCAGTTCTTC.

J is TRBJ2-5 and V is TRBV30, with 11 bases matching TRBD1. Trimming cost V 3 bases and J 4 bases; bases outside gene matches: 1. The CDR3 spans 13 residues. Germline V gene lookup returns CDR1 GTSNPN and CDR2 SVGIG (reference sequence). The CDR3 sequence is CAWRDRGRETQYF. The CDR3 DNA is TGTGCCTGGAGGGACAGGGGGCGAGAGACCCAGTACTTC. Combining the CDR3 with reference TRBV30 and TRBJ2-5 gives the whole variable domain SQTIHQWPATLVQPVGSPLSLECTVEGTSNPNLYWYRQAAGRGLQLLFYSVGIGQISSEVPQNLSASRPQDRQFILSSKKLLLSDSGFYLCAWRDRGRETQYFGPGTRLLVL.

The chain has TRBV24-1 and TRBJ2-5, with 9 bases aligning to TRBD1. This CDR3 has 16 residues. Germline CDR1 and CDR2: KGHDR and SFDVKD. J was trimmed by 1 base and V by 7 bases; bases with no gene match: 9. The CDR3 region has the DNA TGTGCCACCAGCCTGACCGGGACAGGGATCCAAGAGACCCAGTACTTC. Its protein is CATSLTGTGIQETQYF.

The chain employs TRBV11-2 and TRBJ1-5; unclear D gene. V lost 3 bases and J 3 bases, leaving 6 bases between the germline ends. CDR3 length equals 13 residues. The V gene's germline CDR1 is SGHAT and CDR2 FQNNGV. The CDR3 DNA follows: TGTGCCAGCAGCTTGGGCTTCAATCAGCCCCAGCATTTT. Translation: CASSLGFNQPQHF.

The V call is TRBV7-2, the J call TRBJ1-5; 8 nucleotides agree with TRBD1. V lost 5 bases and J lost 5; bases outside the gene matches: 5. The CDR3 loop spans 14 amino acids. Per the germline V gene, CDR1 is SGHTA and CDR2 is FQGNSA. CDR3 protein: CASSARDRYQPQHF. As DNA, the CDR3 is TGTGCCAGCAGCGCCCGGGACAGGTATCAGCCCCAGCATTTT.

The chain links TRBV28 to TRBJ1-2; D is possibly TRBD1 (5 bases). Trimming removed 1 base from V and 7 bases from J, with 10 bases in between. Germline V gene lookup returns CDR1 MDHEN and CDR2 SYDVKM. CDR3 length: 13 residues. The chain's CDR3 is CASSLSGVGGYTF. The CDR3, as DNA: TGTGCCAGCAGTTTATCGGGGGTGGGTGGCTACACCTTC.

V is TRBV5-4 and J is TRBJ1-4, with D possibly TRBD1 on 6 matching bases. Germline V CDR1 and CDR2: SGHNT, YYREEE (reference sequence). V was pared by 3 bases and J by 4 bases, with 13 bases between. The length of the CDR3 is 15 residues. CDR3 in amino acids: CASSWAGAGNEKLFF. In DNA form, the CDR3 reads TGTGCCAGCAGCTGGGCAGGGGCTGGTAATGAAAAACTGTTTTTT.

This clone was detected only once. The chain recombines TRBV18 with TRBJ2-4; TRBD1 aligns across 8 bases. Per the germline V gene, CDR1 is KGHSH and CDR2 is LQKENI. V was clipped by 6 bases and J by 3 bases; unmatched bases: 10. This CDR3 has 16 residues. The CDR3 here is CASSPTTGVGKNIQYF. The CDR3 DNA reads TGTGCCAGCTCCCCCACGACAGGGGTTGGCAAAAACATTCAGTACTTC.

This clone was seen a few times. The same CDR3 can be traced to other DNA sequences in this sample. V gene TRBV6-5 combines with J gene TRBJ1-1, with D tentatively TRBD1 (5 bases). The V end lost 0 bases, the J end lost 5 bases, and 10 bases lay between the germline ends. In germline, CDR1 is MNHEY, CDR2 SVGAGI. CDR3 length equals 14 residues. The CDR3 DNA reads TGTGCCAGCAGTTACTCGTTGGGGGGGACTGAAGCTTTCTTT. As protein: CASSYSLGGTEAFF.

The chain is built from TRBV30 and TRBJ2-5, with 7 bases fitting TRBD2. The length of the CDR3 is 14 residues. J was trimmed by 1 base and V by 8 bases; bases with no gene match: 10. CDR1 and CDR2 from the germline V gene are GTSNPN and SVGIG (reference sequence). The CDR3 region is CAGTLGGTQETQYF. CDR3 DNA: TGTGCCGGGACCCTCGGGGGGACCCAAGAGACCCAGTACTTC.

This clone was counted between two and nine times. V and J are TRBV5-1 and TRBJ2-2; 7 nucleotides align to TRBD2. The CDR3 runs 14 residues. The junction had 9 bases not matched to a gene; V was cut back by 6 bases and J by 7 bases. From germline, CDR1 is SGHRS and CDR2 YFSETQ. The CDR3 DNA follows: TGCGCCAGCACGGGGCGGGAGTTTGACGGGGAGCTGTTTTTT. It specifies CASTGREFDGELFF.

The V call is TRBV10-1, the J call TRBJ2-1; 11 bases fit TRBD2. V lost 3 bases and J lost 5; bases outside the gene matches: 9. Germline V gene sequence: CDR1 WNHNN, CDR2 SYGVQD (reference sequence). CDR3 size: 17 residues. CDR3 loop: CASSDRPGLADDNEQFF. The DNA of the CDR3 is TGCGCCAGCAGTGACCGACCGGGACTAGCGGACGACAATGAGCAGTTCTTC.

This clone was detected only once. V usage is TRBV5-6 and J usage is TRBJ2-1; tentative D call: TRBD2 (6 bases). The CDR3 contains 17 residues. Germline CDR1 reads SGHDT; CDR2 reads YYEEEE. V was trimmed by 4 bases and J by 7 bases, leaving 24 bases between them. DNA of the CDR3: TGTGCCAGCAGCCGATCCCCCGGGACTCTTCTGTATAATGAGCAGTTCTTC. Protein: CASSRSPGTLLYNEQFF.